The rows below give T cell receptor beta chains drawn from one sample of a study of monozygotic twins with inflammatory bowel disease. TCRdb re-called the 5' RACE reads and catalogs CDR3 proteins one per entry, DNA excluded. The sample data list around 190,000 distinct CDR3 sequences. The sample taken for sequencing was blood. These TCRs come from a human donor with ulcerative colitis or Crohn's disease, or a healthy co-twin of an affected twin (not recorded which). CDR3s include the opening cysteine and the closing phenylalanine or tryptophan. The order of the fields is clone size, J gene, V gene, CDR3 protein. A clone size is listed for some rows: how often the clone was seen (once, few, many), or a class if it is expanded.

abundance: .; j_gene: TRBJ1-4; v_gene: TRBV20-1; CDR3aa: CSATANRGRNEKLFF
abundance: .; j_gene: TRBJ2-1; v_gene: TRBV2; CDR3aa: CASSPREKSYNEQFF
abundance: .; j_gene: TRBJ2-1; v_gene: TRBV4-1; CDR3aa: CASSLAGLSSYNEQFF
abundance: .; j_gene: TRBJ1-2; v_gene: TRBV5-5; CDR3aa: CASNGRPNYGYTF
abundance: .; j_gene: TRBJ2-1; v_gene: TRBV21-1; CDR3aa: CASSKGTTSSYNEQFF
abundance: .; j_gene: TRBJ2-5; v_gene: TRBV14; CDR3aa: CASSQKGSRYRDGGETQYF
abundance: .; j_gene: TRBJ1-1; v_gene: TRBV3-1; CDR3aa: CASSQHRVTEAFF
abundance: .; j_gene: TRBJ1-2; v_gene: TRBV6-1; CDR3aa: CASRPAPVQIYGYTF
abundance: .; j_gene: TRBJ1-4; v_gene: TRBV7-9; CDR3aa: CASSPAPLGEKLFF
abundance: .; j_gene: TRBJ1-2; v_gene: TRBV5-5; CDR3aa: CASSFGAAVPYGYTF
abundance: .; j_gene: TRBJ2-5; v_gene: TRBV11-2; CDR3aa: CASSGLRDRSQETQYF
abundance: .; j_gene: TRBJ2-5; v_gene: TRBV5-1; CDR3aa: CASSSGLSPETQYF
abundance: .; j_gene: TRBJ1-6; v_gene: TRBV7-2; CDR3aa: CASSLALTGNSPLHF
abundance: .; j_gene: TRBJ1-5; v_gene: TRBV20-1; CDR3aa: CSASQPRYSNQPQHF
abundance: .; j_gene: TRBJ2-1; v_gene: TRBV20-1; CDR3aa: CSADLVGEQFF
abundance: .; j_gene: TRBJ1-4; v_gene: TRBV15; CDR3aa: CATSRSAEAEKLFF
abundance: .; j_gene: TRBJ1-1; v_gene: TRBV6-2/TRBV6-3; CDR3aa: CASTTAGVNTEAFF
abundance: .; j_gene: TRBJ2-7; v_gene: TRBV5-6; CDR3aa: CASRLEKGSYEQYF
abundance: .; j_gene: TRBJ2-1; v_gene: TRBV5-1; CDR3aa: CASSLEGSSYNEQFF
abundance: .; j_gene: TRBJ1-1; v_gene: TRBV28; CDR3aa: CASSLSLAEAFF
abundance: .; j_gene: TRBJ1-1; v_gene: TRBV11-2; CDR3aa: CASSSGRRDRGDLNTEAFF
abundance: .; j_gene: TRBJ2-1; v_gene: TRBV5-1; CDR3aa: CASSLDTGSYNEQFF
abundance: .; j_gene: TRBJ2-3; v_gene: TRBV5-1; CDR3aa: CASSPTSLGTDTQYF
abundance: .; j_gene: TRBJ1-1; v_gene: TRBV10-3; CDR3aa: CAISHEGTEAFF
abundance: .; j_gene: TRBJ1-1; v_gene: TRBV2; CDR3aa: CASRVATGAGGPMNTEAFF
abundance: .; j_gene: TRBJ2-1; v_gene: TRBV5-1; CDR3aa: CASSFLAGAQSNEQFF
abundance: .; j_gene: TRBJ1-2; v_gene: TRBV18; CDR3aa: CASSPMRSLSDYGYTF
abundance: .; j_gene: TRBJ1-2; v_gene: TRBV5-6; CDR3aa: CASTLDRGAYGYTF
abundance: .; j_gene: TRBJ1-2; v_gene: TRBV6-1; CDR3aa: CASIQGVVFYGYTF
abundance: .; j_gene: TRBJ2-5; v_gene: TRBV5-1; CDR3aa: CASSVLAGEETQYF
abundance: .; j_gene: TRBJ1-1; v_gene: TRBV5-6; CDR3aa: CASSLRGTGGTEAFF
abundance: .; j_gene: TRBJ2-7; v_gene: TRBV7-9; CDR3aa: CASSLVGGRGTTYEQYF
abundance: .; j_gene: TRBJ2-2; v_gene: TRBV7-3; CDR3aa: CASQQGANTGELFF
abundance: .; j_gene: TRBJ1-6; v_gene: TRBV5-1; CDR3aa: CASSLTQGQSTYNSPLHF
abundance: .; j_gene: TRBJ2-1; v_gene: TRBV3-1; CDR3aa: CASSAHNEQFF
abundance: .; j_gene: TRBJ1-2; v_gene: TRBV7-8; CDR3aa: CASSSHRVGEDGYTF
abundance: .; j_gene: TRBJ2-7; v_gene: TRBV6-5; CDR3aa: CASSYSMQGQSYEQYF
abundance: .; j_gene: TRBJ1-5; v_gene: TRBV2; CDR3aa: CASSDQGRQPQHF
abundance: .; j_gene: TRBJ2-7; v_gene: TRBV7-2; CDR3aa: CASSWGVGPIYEQYF
abundance: .; j_gene: TRBJ2-7; v_gene: TRBV7-9; CDR3aa: CASSLGGTGYYEQYF
abundance: .; j_gene: TRBJ1-4; v_gene: TRBV18; CDR3aa: CASSPPGPPQGLFF
abundance: .; j_gene: TRBJ2-3; v_gene: TRBV2; CDR3aa: CASSEQAGADTQYF
abundance: .; j_gene: TRBJ2-7; v_gene: TRBV11-2; CDR3aa: CASSLHRDRFTLSSYEQYF
abundance: .; j_gene: TRBJ2-5; v_gene: TRBV12-3/TRBV12-4; CDR3aa: CASSLRPAGGWETQYF
abundance: medium-sized; j_gene: TRBJ1-1; v_gene: TRBV12-3/TRBV12-4; CDR3aa: CASAGAYTEAFF
abundance: .; j_gene: TRBJ2-4; v_gene: TRBV29-1; CDR3aa: CSVEPRGGKNIQYF